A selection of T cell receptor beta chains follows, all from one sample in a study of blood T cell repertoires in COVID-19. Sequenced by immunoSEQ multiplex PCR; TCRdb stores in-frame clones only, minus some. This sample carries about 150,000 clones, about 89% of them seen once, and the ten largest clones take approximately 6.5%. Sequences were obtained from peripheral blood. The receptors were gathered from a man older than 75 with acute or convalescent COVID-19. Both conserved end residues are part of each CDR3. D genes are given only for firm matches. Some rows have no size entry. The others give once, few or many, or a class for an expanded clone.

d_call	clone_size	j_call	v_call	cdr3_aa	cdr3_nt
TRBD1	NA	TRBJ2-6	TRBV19	CATRGGTGVSGANVLTF	TGTGCCACCCGGGGTGGGACAGGGGTTTCTGGGGCCAACGTCCTGACTTTC
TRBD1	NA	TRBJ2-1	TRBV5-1	CASSLGTDVSYNEQFF	TGCGCCAGCAGCTTAGGGACAGACGTATCCTACAATGAGCAGTTCTTC
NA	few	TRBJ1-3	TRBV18	CASSPQGQMLGNTIYF	TGTGCCAGCTCACCCCAAGGACAGATGCTTGGAAACACCATATATTTT
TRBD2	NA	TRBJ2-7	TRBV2	CASYGGDSYEQYF	TGTGCCAGTTACGGGGGGGATTCCTACGAGCAGTACTTC
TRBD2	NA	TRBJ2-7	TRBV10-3	CAITPGLAGGEQYF	TGTGCCATCACTCCGGGACTAGCGGGGGGCGAGCAGTACTTC
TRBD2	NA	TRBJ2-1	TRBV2	CASSPRLAGGYNEQFF	TGTGCCAGCAGTCCAAGACTAGCGGGAGGGTACAATGAGCAGTTCTTC
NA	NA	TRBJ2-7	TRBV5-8	CASRSHYEQYF	TGTGCCAGCAGGTCCCACTACGAGCAGTACTTC
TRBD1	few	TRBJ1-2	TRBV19	CASTETGDLYGYTF	TGTGCCAGTACCGAGACAGGGGATCTCTATGGCTACACCTTC
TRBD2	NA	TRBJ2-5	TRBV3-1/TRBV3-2	CASSHVAGVAETQYF	TGTGCCAGCAGCCACGTAGCGGGAGTGGCAGAGACCCAGTACTTC
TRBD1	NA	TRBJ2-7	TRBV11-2	CASSLDPGTVYEQYF	TGTGCCAGCAGCTTAGACCCCGGGACAGTCTACGAGCAGTACTTC
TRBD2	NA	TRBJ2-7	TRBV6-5	CASSYSNSGGPGEQYF	TGTGCCAGCAGTTACTCGAATTCGGGAGGGCCCGGCGAGCAGTACTTC
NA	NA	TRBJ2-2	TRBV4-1	CASSQGGAYTGELFF	TGCGCCAGCAGCCAAGGTGGGGCGTACACCGGGGAGCTGTTTTTT
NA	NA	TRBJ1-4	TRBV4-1	CASSSRDNSNEKLFF	TGCGCCAGCAGTTCTCGGGACAACTCTAATGAAAAACTGTTTTTT
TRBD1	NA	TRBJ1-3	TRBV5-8	CASSLALLQGASGNTIYF	TGTGCCAGCAGCTTGGCCCTATTGCAGGGGGCAAGTGGAAACACCATATATTTT
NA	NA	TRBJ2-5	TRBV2	CASSGQNLETQYF	TGTGCCAGCAGTGGTCAGAATTTAGAGACCCAGTACTTC
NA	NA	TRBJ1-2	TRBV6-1	CASSEVRRWAGYGYTF	TGTGCCAGCAGTGAAGTGCGGCGTTGGGCGGGCTATGGCTACACCTTC
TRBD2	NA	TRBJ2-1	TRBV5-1	CASSGGTTLYNEQFF	TGCGCCAGCAGCGGCGGGACTACCCTCTACAATGAGCAGTTCTTC
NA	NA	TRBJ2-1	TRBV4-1	CASSQDVTGYNEQFF	TGCGCCAGCAGCCAAGATGTCACAGGGTACAATGAGCAGTTCTTC
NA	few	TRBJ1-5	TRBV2	CASSRGFGGNQPQHF	TGTGCCAGCAGCCGAGGATTTGGAGGCAATCAGCCCCAGCATTTT
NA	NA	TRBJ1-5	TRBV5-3	CARSLGVTPSNQPQHF	TGTGCCAGAAGCTTGGGAGTGACACCTAGCAATCAGCCCCAGCATTTT
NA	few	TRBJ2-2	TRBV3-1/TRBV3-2	CASSHAGGELFF	TGTGCCAGCAGCCATGCGGGCGGGGAGCTGTTTTTT
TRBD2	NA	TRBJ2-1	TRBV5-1	CASSLARTSGSFVEQFF	TGCGCCAGCAGCTTGGCTAGGACTAGCGGGAGTTTTGTTGAGCAGTTCTTC
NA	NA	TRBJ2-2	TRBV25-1	CASAGIHGGELFF	TGTGCCAGCGCCGGGATTCACGGCGGGGAGCTGTTTTTT
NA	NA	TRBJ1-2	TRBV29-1	CSVGEGPNYGYTF	TGCAGCGTTGGGGAGGGCCCTAACTATGGCTACACCTTC
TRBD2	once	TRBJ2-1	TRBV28	CASSHPGLGGDEQFF	TGTGCCAGCAGCCATCCGGGACTAGGAGGCGATGAGCAGTTCTTC
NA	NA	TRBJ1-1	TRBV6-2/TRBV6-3	CASSYSPRMNTEAFF	TGTGCCAGCAGTTACTCCCCCAGAATGAACACTGAAGCTTTCTTT
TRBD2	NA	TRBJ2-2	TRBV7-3	CASSLRAAGGPGGELFF	TGTGCCAGCAGCTTAAGGGCCGCGGGAGGGCCCGGCGGGGAGCTGTTTTTT
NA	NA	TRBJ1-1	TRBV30	CAWNPGTETEAFF	TGTGCCTGGAATCCCGGAACGGAGACTGAAGCTTTCTTT